This T cell receptor beta chain stems from a study of patients and donors after allogeneic stem cell transplantation. TCRdb fed the RT-PCR reads into MiXCR, producing one record per CDR3 protein. The table shows approximately 200,000 distinct CDR3 sequences, with approximately 41% occurring only once. This clonotype turned up a few times. CDR1 is SGHDT, CDR2 YYEEEE, per germline. V lost 0 bases and J 3 bases, leaving 12 bases between the germline ends. This CDR3 contains 15 residues. Sequencing used blood, either unsorted or a sorted T cell fraction (not recorded which). J is TRBJ1-1 and V is TRBV5-6; a weak D match, TRBD1 (5 bases). This clonotype originated in a human donor who was either an allogeneic HSCT recipient or a stem cell or donor lymphocyte infusion donor (not recorded which). It is not recorded whose cells these are; they may come from a transplant donor. Here the CDR3 DNA reads TGTGCCAGCAGCTTGGAGTTCGGAGGGGACACTGAAGCTTTCTTT. The encoded protein is CASSLEFGGDTEAFF.